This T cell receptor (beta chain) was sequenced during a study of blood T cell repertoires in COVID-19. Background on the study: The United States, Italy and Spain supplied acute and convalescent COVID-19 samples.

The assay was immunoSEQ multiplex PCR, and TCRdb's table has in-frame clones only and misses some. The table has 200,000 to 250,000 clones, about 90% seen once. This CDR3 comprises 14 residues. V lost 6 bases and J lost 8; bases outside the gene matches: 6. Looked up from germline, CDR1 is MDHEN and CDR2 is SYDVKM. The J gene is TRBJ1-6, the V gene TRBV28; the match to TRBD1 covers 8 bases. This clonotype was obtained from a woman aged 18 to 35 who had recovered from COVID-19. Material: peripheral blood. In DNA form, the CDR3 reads TGTGCCAGCAGAGCAGGGGGCCCGTATTCACCCCTCCACTTT. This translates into CASRAGGPYSPLHF.